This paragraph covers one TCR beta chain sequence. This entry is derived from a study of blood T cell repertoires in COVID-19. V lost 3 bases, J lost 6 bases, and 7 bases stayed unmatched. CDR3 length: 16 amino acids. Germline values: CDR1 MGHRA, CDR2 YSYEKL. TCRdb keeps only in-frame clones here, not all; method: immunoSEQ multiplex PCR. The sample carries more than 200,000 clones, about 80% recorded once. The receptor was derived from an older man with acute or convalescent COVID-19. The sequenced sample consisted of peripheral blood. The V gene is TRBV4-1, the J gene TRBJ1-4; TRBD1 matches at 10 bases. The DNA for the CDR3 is TGCGCCAGCAGCCATATCTCCGGGACAGGGGATGAAAAACTGTTTTTT. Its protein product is CASSHISGTGDEKLFF.